The 26 T cell receptor beta chains below all came from one sample that was sequenced in a study of shared clonotypes between healthy human individuals. Method: immunoSEQ multiplex PCR; TCRdb's copy keeps in-frame clones and lacks some. This sample has around 980,000 clones, with around 78% found just once. Sequencing was carried out using memory CD4+ T cells from PBMCs. Subset noted: CD45RA-negative fraction. The receptors were sampled from a man aged 18 to 30 in good health. Some clones in this sample may be carry-over from other donors' samples.

This sequence joins TRBV28 and TRBJ2-5, with a possible D match to TRBD2 (6 bases). CDR3 size: 16 residues. V was cut by 9 bases and J by 3 bases, with 23 bases left in between. Germline V gene lookup returns CDR1 MDHEN and CDR2 SYDVKM. The CDR3: CASFPLGGADKETQYF. CDR3 nucleotide sequence: TGTGCCAGTTTTCCCCTAGGCGGGGCAGATAAAGAGACCCAGTACTTC.

Concerning this clone: The sample holds other DNA sequences that translate to the same CDR3. The chain combines TRBV29-1 with TRBJ2-3; 15 nucleotides agree with TRBD2. Germline-derived CDR1 and CDR2 are SQVTM and ANQGSEA. CDR3 length: 13 amino acids. V dropped 7 bases and J dropped 6; count of bases not matched to a gene: 2. CDR3 DNA: TGCAGCGGGACTAGCGGGAGGGGGGATACGCAGTATTTT. It yields the protein CSGTSGRGDTQYF.

The V gene is TRBV28, the J gene TRBJ1-2, with D uncertain. The CDR3 is 13 residues long. The V and J ends lost 1 base and 6 bases respectively, with 9 bases between them. CDR1 and CDR2 (germline): MDHEN, SYDVKM. CDR3 in amino acids: CASSLYSGDGYTF. The CDR3 bases are TGTGCCAGCAGTTTATATTCCGGAGATGGCTACACCTTC.

The rearrangement uses TRBV9 and TRBJ2-3, with 8 nucleotides matching TRBD2. The CDR3 consists of 16 residues. V shed 0 bases, J shed 5 bases, and the junction held 8 bases outside the gene matches. In germline, CDR1 is SGDLS, CDR2 YYNGEE. In DNA, the CDR3 is TGTGCCAGCAGCGTAGCAGCGGGAGTGGCCCAAGATACGCAGTATTTT. Translated: CASSVAAGVAQDTQYF. The full variable domain, in which reference TRBV9 and TRBJ2-3 provide the parts outside the CDR3, is DSGVTQTPKHLITATGQRVTLRCSPRSGDLSVYWYQQSLDQGLQFLIQYYNGEERAKGNILERFSAQQFPDLHSELNLSSLELGDSALYFCASSVAAGVAQDTQYFGPGTRLTVL.

The gene calls are TRBV4-2 and TRBJ1-3; D uncertain. Germline V gene data show CDR1 as LGHNA and CDR2 as YNFKEQ. Trimming stripped 2 bases from V and 4 bases from J, with 12 bases between. CDR3 size: 15 residues. The CDR3 DNA sequence: TGTGCCAGCAGCCAATTATGGGATTCCGGAAACACCATATATTTT. It codes for CASSQLWDSGNTIYF.

The V and J genes are TRBV7-2 and TRBJ1-5, with 9 bases fitting TRBD1. This CDR3 is 16 amino acids long. Trimming took 6 bases from V and 4 from J; bases not matched to a gene: 10. Germline V CDR1 and CDR2: SGHTA, FQGNSA. In nucleotides, the CDR3 is TGTGCCAGCAGGGCTACAGGGGGCGTGGAAAATCAGCCCCAGCATTTT. Protein: CASRATGGVENQPQHF.

The rearrangement links TRBV11-1 to TRBJ1-1; D is unresolved. Trimming stripped 4 bases from V and 0 bases from J, with 6 bases between. CDR3 length: 13 amino acids. The germline V gene has CDR1 SGHAT and CDR2 FQDESV (reference sequence). CDR3 protein: CASSYDLNTEAFF. The DNA for the CDR3 is TGTGCCAGCAGCTATGACCTGAACACTGAAGCTTTCTTT.

Note on this clone: This sequence may be a read error, since a much larger clone differs from it by one base. Other DNA sequences in the same sample also yield this CDR3. V gene TRBV6-1 combines with J gene TRBJ1-5; 8 bases match TRBD1. V gave up 8 bases and J gave up 6 bases; unmatched junction bases: 12. The germline CDR1 and CDR2 sequences are MNHNS and SASEGT. There are 15 residues in the CDR3. Here the CDR3 DNA reads TGTGCCAGCTTTCCCCCCCAGGGGGCTGTTCAGCCCCAGCATTTT. Its translation is CASFPPQGAVQPQHF.

The chain employs TRBV11-2 and TRBJ1-2; no definite D call. The CDR3 runs to 14 residues. Germline loops: CDR1 SGHAT, CDR2 FQNNGV. V was shortened by 0 bases and J by 1 base, with 6 bases between the two germline ends. The CDR3 DNA reads TGTGCCAGCAGCTTAGATCGGATTAACTATGGCTACACCTTC. Its protein product is CASSLDRINYGYTF.

In nucleotides, the CDR3 is TGTGCCAGCAGCCAAGTCAGGACAGGGGTCACCGGGGAGCTGTTTTTT. Translation: CASSQVRTGVTGELFF. The gene calls are TRBV14 and TRBJ2-2, with 9 bases aligning to TRBD1. Trimming cost V 1 base and J 4 bases; bases outside gene matches: 4. The CDR3 contains 16 residues. The germline gives CDR1 SGHDN, CDR2 FVKESK.

The gene calls are TRBV2 and TRBJ2-3, with D perhaps matching TRBD1 (6 bases). The CDR3 extends over 14 amino acids. Trimming removed 8 bases from V and 0 bases from J, with 12 bases in between. The V gene's germline CDR1 is SNHLY and CDR2 FYNNEI. CDR3 region: CASGRDISTDTQYF. Written as DNA, the CDR3 is TGTGCCAGCGGTCGGGACATTAGCACAGATACGCAGTATTTT. Full variable domain (outside the CDR3, taken from reference TRBV2 and TRBJ2-3): EPEVTQTPSHQVTQMGQEVILRCVPISNHLYFYWYRQILGQKVEFLVSFYNNEISEKSEIFDDQFSVERPDGSNFTLKIRSTKLEDSAMYFCASGRDISTDTQYFGPGTRLTVL.

This rearrangement joins TRBV11-2 to TRBJ2-1; D possibly corresponds to TRBD1 (6 bases). CDR3 length: 15 amino acids. Trimming removed 5 bases at V and 0 bases at J, with 11 bases between. CDR1 and CDR2 (germline): SGHAT, FQNNGV. CDR3 protein: CASSRTDSSYNEQFF. The DNA of the CDR3 is TGTGCCAGCAGCCGGACGGACAGCTCCTACAATGAGCAGTTCTTC.

Remarks on this clone: Other DNA sequences in this sample translate to the same CDR3. For the CDR3, the DNA is TGCGCCAGCAGCTTGGGCACTAGCGGGAGAAGCACAGATACGCAGTATTTT. Translation gives CASSLGTSGRSTDTQYF. This chain connects TRBV5-1 to TRBJ2-3; 11 bases map to TRBD2. The CDR3 spans 17 residues. V lost 0 bases and J lost 0; bases outside the gene matches: 3. Germline values: CDR1 SGHRS, CDR2 YFSETQ.

In the case of this clone: Other DNA variants within this sample encode the same CDR3. The chain uses TRBV30 and TRBJ2-6; D unresolved. Germline lookup yields CDR1 GTSNPN and CDR2 SVGIG (reference sequence). V lost 3 bases, J lost 1 base, and 4 bases lay in between. The CDR3 sequence is 13 residues long. CDR3 protein: CAWSTSGANVLTF. The CDR3 coding sequence is TGTGCCTGGAGCACGTCTGGGGCCAACGTCCTGACTTTC.

The rearrangement joins TRBV7-2 to TRBJ1-2, with TRBD1 matching over 7 bases. V lost 4 bases and J lost 3; bases outside the gene matches: 11. Germline V gene data show CDR1 as SGHTA and CDR2 as FQGNSA. This CDR3 region has 16 residues. CDR3 protein: CASSSPETGTDYGYTF. CDR3 in DNA: TGTGCCAGCAGCTCCCCGGAGACAGGGACAGACTATGGCTACACCTTC.

CDR3 region: CASSIVLGLRNTEAFF. The CDR3 region has the DNA TGTGCCAGTAGTATAGTACTCGGACTCAGAAACACTGAAGCTTTCTTT. The chain uses TRBV19 and TRBJ1-1; the D is unclear. V was pared by 1 base and J by 2 bases, with 14 bases between. The CDR3 contains 16 residues. From germline, CDR1 is LNHDA and CDR2 SQIVND (reference sequence). Drawing the rest from reference TRBV19 and TRBJ1-1, the complete variable domain is DGGITQSPKYLFRKEGQNVTLSCEQNLNHDAMYWYRQDPGQGLRLIYYSQIVNDFQKGDIAEGYSVSREKKESFPLTVTSAQKNPTAFYLCASSIVLGLRNTEAFFGQGTRLTVV.

This clone was recorded once. The rearrangement joins TRBV5-1 to TRBJ2-3; D perhaps matches TRBD1 (6 bases). The V end lost 2 bases, the J end lost 2 bases, and 12 bases lay between the germline ends. The germline V gene has CDR1 SGHRS and CDR2 YFSETQ. This CDR3 region has 15 residues. DNA of the CDR3: TGCGCCAGCAGCTTAGCAGGGGACCACACAGATACGCAGTATTTT. Its protein is CASSLAGDHTDTQYF.

In this sample, this clone turned up a few times. Different DNA sequences within this sample yield the same CDR3. The chain recombines TRBV5-4 with TRBJ1-2; the match to TRBD1 covers 7 bases. CDR3 length equals 13 residues. Per the germline V gene, CDR1 is SGHNT and CDR2 is YYREEE (reference sequence). V lost 4 bases, J lost 8 bases, and 8 bases stayed unmatched. In nucleotides, the CDR3 is TGTGCCAGCAGCCGAGACAGGGAGAACGGCTACACCTTC. Its protein product is CASSRDRENGYTF.

The V gene is TRBV29-1, the J gene TRBJ2-5; tentatively, D is TRBD1 (5 bases). Trimming stripped 6 bases from V and 2 bases from J, with 10 bases between. Germline V gene sequence: CDR1 SQVTM, CDR2 ANQGSEA. This CDR3 is built from 12 residues. The CDR3 is CSVVDTQETQYF. CDR3 sequence (DNA): TGCAGCGTGGTGGACACACAAGAGACCCAGTACTTC.

This clone turned up a few times. V gene TRBV5-8 combines with J gene TRBJ2-1; D is possibly TRBD2 (5 bases). The CDR3 is 14 amino acids. The V end was cut by 1 base, the J end by 5 bases, with 10 bases between. Germline values: CDR1 SGHTS, CDR2 YDEGEE. CDR3 sequence: CASSLSPGNNEQFF. The CDR3 nucleotides read TGTGCCAGCAGCTTGAGCCCGGGAAACAATGAGCAGTTCTTC.

This clone was recorded a few times. This chain joins TRBV7-9 and TRBJ1-2; 7 bases map to TRBD1. The germline gives CDR1 SEHNR, CDR2 FQNEAQ (reference sequence). V gave up 4 bases and J gave up 0 bases; unmatched junction bases: 8. CDR3 size: 16 residues. CDR3 region: CASSWGWTGANYGYTF. The CDR3 nucleotides are TGTGCCAGCAGCTGGGGATGGACAGGCGCTAACTATGGCTACACCTTC.

Here the CDR3 reads CASSSPVAGSEYEQYF. The CDR3 DNA is TGTGCCAGCAGTTCTCCCGTAGCGGGATCCGAGTACGAGCAGTACTTC. V gene TRBV28 combines with J gene TRBJ2-7, with TRBD2 identical over 8 bases. The germline CDR1 and CDR2 sequences are MDHEN and SYDVKM. The trim removed 4 bases at V and 4 bases at J, leaving 12 bases unmatched. The CDR3 sequence is 16 residues long.

With respect to this clone: Other nucleotide sequences from this sample produce the same CDR3. The V gene is TRBV7-6, the J gene TRBJ2-5; unclear D gene. With 5 bases removed from V and 2 bases from J, the gap between germline ends came to 9 bases. CDR1 SGHVS and CDR2 FNYEAQ come from the germline V gene. The length of the CDR3 is 13 residues. CDR3 region: CASSLGNQETQYF. The CDR3 DNA reads TGTGCCAGCAGCCTGGGCAATCAAGAGACCCAGTACTTC.

In its sample, this clone was seen many times. V gene TRBV4-2 combines with J gene TRBJ1-4; D not resolved. With 1 base removed from V and 8 bases from J, the gap between germline ends came to 14 bases. The CDR3 contains 15 residues. The V gene's germline CDR1 is LGHNA and CDR2 YNFKEQ. CDR3 DNA sequence: TGTGCCAGCAGCCAAGGAACGTCAGTGGGGGAAAAACTGTTTTTT. It encodes CASSQGTSVGEKLFF.

The chain employs TRBV5-1 and TRBJ2-1; D is uncertain. The CDR3 contains 18 residues. Trimming removed 2 bases from V and 7 bases from J, with 25 bases in between. Germline-derived CDR1 and CDR2 are SGHRS and YFSETQ. The CDR3: CASSFVISNSRSLNEQFF. Here the CDR3 DNA reads TGCGCCAGCAGCTTTGTCATCTCCAACAGCCGAAGCTTGAATGAGCAGTTCTTC.

The rearrangement uses TRBV7-8 and TRBJ2-2; D call uncertain. Trimming left V 5 bases short and J 0 bases short, with 10 bases between. Germline CDR1 SGHVS, CDR2 FQNEAQ. CDR3 size: 15 residues. The CDR3, as DNA: TGTGCCAGCAGCCTTACGTGGGCGAACACCGGGGAGCTGTTTTTT. Translating it yields CASSLTWANTGELFF.